Each of the 31 T cell receptor beta chains below was sequenced from the same sample in a study of blood T cell repertoires in COVID-19. Assay used: immunoSEQ multiplex PCR; TCRdb lists only in-frame clones, some missing. The table shows approximately 140,000 clones, with around 80% occurring only once. Sample: peripheral blood. The receptors were sampled from a human donor with acute or convalescent COVID-19. The donor label of this sample is uncertain.

V and J are TRBV12-3 or TRBV12-4 and TRBJ1-1; TRBD1 is a possible D gene (6 bases). V lost 5 bases, J lost 1 base, and 8 bases lay in between. This CDR3 has 13 residues. The CDR3 here is CASSGQQNTEAFF. The CDR3 DNA sequence: TGTGCCAGCAGTGGACAGCAGAACACTGAAGCTTTCTTT.

The chain is built from TRBV5-1 and TRBJ2-2, with TRBD1 matching over 9 bases. CDR1 SGHRS and CDR2 YFSETQ come from the germline V gene. CDR3 length: 15 residues. Germline trimming cut 0 bases from V and 4 bases from J; bases unmatched to any gene: 1. The CDR3 DNA is TGCGCCAGCAGCTTGGAACAGGGGGCCACCGGGGAGCTGTTTTTT. It yields the protein CASSLEQGATGELFF.

The gene calls are TRBV15 and TRBJ2-5, with TRBD1 identical over 7 bases. The V gene's germline CDR1 is LNHNV and CDR2 YYDKDF (reference sequence). Trimming cost V 3 bases and J 5 bases; bases outside gene matches: 9. The CDR3 consists of 15 residues. Here the CDR3 DNA reads TGTGCCACCAGCAGGGGTACACAGGGGACGGAGACCCAGTACTTC. This gives the protein CATSRGTQGTETQYF.

With regard to this clone: At the DNA level, this CDR3 is encoded by other sequences in the same sample as well. The chain is built from TRBV2 and TRBJ1-6, with 8 bases fitting TRBD1. The ends lost 7 bases at V and 7 bases at J; junction bases unmatched: 6. CDR3 size: 14 residues. Germline V gene sequence: CDR1 SNHLY, CDR2 FYNNEI. CDR3 residues: CASNLDRANSPLHF. CDR3 bases: TGTGCCAGCAATCTGGACAGGGCGAATTCACCCCTCCACTTT.

In nucleotides, the CDR3 is TGCGCCAGCAGCTTGGCGGCGTCGACACAGGGAATGGCAGAGACCCAGTACTTC. Encoded protein: CASSLAASTQGMAETQYF. The chain combines TRBV5-1 with TRBJ2-5, with a tentative D call TRBD1 (6 bases). Germline CDR1 and CDR2: SGHRS and YFSETQ. Deletions cut 0 bases from V and 4 bases from J, with 22 bases between. The CDR3 covers 18 residues.

The chain combines TRBV29-1 with TRBJ1-1; D call uncertain. CDR3 length: 12 residues. Per germline, CDR1 SQVTM and CDR2 ANQGSEA. Between the trimmed V and J ends, which lost 4 bases and 2 bases, there was a span of 8 bases. CDR3 in amino acids: CSVGAGNTEAFF. DNA for the CDR3: TGCAGCGTTGGAGCGGGAAACACTGAAGCTTTCTTT. Filled out from reference TRBV29-1 and TRBJ1-1, the complete variable domain reads SAVISQKPSRDICQRGTSLTIQCQVDSQVTMMFWYRQQPGQSLTLIATANQGSEATYESGFVIDKFPISRPNLTFSTLTVSNMSPEDSSIYLCSVGAGNTEAFFGQGTRLTVV.

The rearrangement uses TRBV30 and TRBJ2-2, with D unresolved. V was cut by 2 bases and J by 5 bases, with 9 bases left in between. Per the germline V gene, CDR1 is GTSNPN and CDR2 is SVGIG (reference sequence). This CDR3 is 13 amino acids long. CDR3 residues: CAWSTARTGELFF. In DNA form, the CDR3 reads TGTGCCTGGAGTACCGCGAGAACCGGGGAGCTGTTTTTT. The whole variable domain, filled in from reference TRBV30 and TRBJ2-2, reads SQTIHQWPATLVQPVGSPLSLECTVEGTSNPNLYWYRQAAGRGLQLLFYSVGIGQISSEVPQNLSASRPQDRQFILSSKKLLLSDSGFYLCAWSTARTGELFFGEGSRLTVL.

This clone showed up many times. The genes are TRBV5-4 and TRBJ2-2; tentative D call: TRBD1 (7 bases). The CDR3 has 16 amino acids. Trimming removed 1 base at V and 9 bases at J, with 19 bases between. Germline V gene data show CDR1 as SGHNT and CDR2 as YYREEE (reference sequence). In DNA form, the CDR3 reads TGTGCCAGCAGCTTGTTTGGGGCAGGGGGGACACGGGAGCTGTTTTTT. This sequence encodes CASSLFGAGGTRELFF.

The J gene is TRBJ1-5, the V gene TRBV2, with unresolved D. Germline V gene sequence: CDR1 SNHLY, CDR2 FYNNEI. V lost 0 bases and J 6 bases, leaving 9 bases between the germline ends. This CDR3 is 14 amino acids long. CDR3 in amino acids: CASSEAQDSQPQHF. DNA of the CDR3: TGTGCCAGCAGTGAAGCGCAGGATTCTCAGCCCCAGCATTTT.

DNA of the CDR3: TGTGCCAGCAGCTCAAACTACGAGCAGTACTTC. Translating it yields CASSSNYEQYF. The chain has TRBV5-6 and TRBJ2-7; D unresolved. The CDR3 totals 11 residues. V gave up 3 bases and J gave up 3 bases, with 4 bases separating them. Germline V gene lookup returns CDR1 SGHDT and CDR2 YYEEEE. Full variable domain (rest looked up from reference TRBV5-6 and TRBJ2-7): DAGVTQSPTHLIKTRGQQVTLRCSPKSGHDTVSWYQQALGQGPQFIFQYYEEEERQRGNFPDRFSGHQFPNYSSELNVNALLLGDSALYLCASSSNYEQYFGPGTRLTVT.

This clone was found a few times. The rearrangement links TRBV7-2 to TRBJ1-1, with a weak D call TRBD1 (5 bases). Germline V gene lookup returns CDR1 SGHTA and CDR2 FQGNSA. The CDR3 covers 16 residues. Trimming cost V 1 base and J 3 bases, with 15 bases left between them. CDR3 in amino acids: CASSLERIGVDTEAFF. In nucleotides, the CDR3 is TGTGCCAGCAGCTTAGAACGTATAGGGGTAGACACTGAAGCTTTCTTT. The full variable domain, with the rest looked up from reference TRBV7-2 and TRBJ1-1, is GAGVSQSPSNKVTEKGKDVELRCDPISGHTALYWYRQSLGQGLEFLIYFQGNSAPDKSGLPSDRFSAERTGGSVSTLTIQRTQQEDSAVYLCASSLERIGVDTEAFFGQGTRLTVV.

The table lists this clone with a few counts. The chain recombines TRBV7-2 with TRBJ1-2; no definite D call. The V gene's germline CDR1 is SGHTA and CDR2 FQGNSA. The germline V and J ends were trimmed by 1 base and 3 bases, with 9 bases remaining between them. The CDR3 spans 14 residues. DNA for the CDR3: TGTGCCAGCAGCTTAGGATTGTCGGACTATGGCTACACCTTC. Translating it yields CASSLGLSDYGYTF.

V is TRBV3-1 (or the pseudogene TRBV3-2) and J is TRBJ2-5, with 8 bases fitting TRBD2. Germline CDR1 and CDR2: LGHDT and YNNKEL (reference sequence). The CDR3 extends over 16 amino acids. Unmatched junction bases numbered 5, after V lost 0 bases and J lost 2 bases. CDR3 coding DNA: TGTGCCAGCAGCCAAGATCCTAGCGGGCGGCAAGAGACCCAGTACTTC. It encodes CASSQDPSGRQETQYF.

The chain recombines TRBV4-3 with TRBJ1-2; D is unresolved. Trimming removed 0 bases from V and 8 bases from J, with 10 bases in between. CDR1 is LGHNA and CDR2 is YSLEER in the germline V gene. The CDR3 has 13 amino acids. CDR3 nucleotides: TGCGCCAGCAGCCAAGATTGGGAGGGCGGCTACACCTTC. Protein product: CASSQDWEGGYTF.

This chain links TRBV4-1 with TRBJ1-2, with D possibly TRBD1 on 5 matching bases. The germline V gene encodes CDR1 MGHRA and CDR2 YSYEKL. V shed 1 base and J shed 3 bases, with 9 bases lying between them. The CDR3 runs to 14 residues. The DNA of the CDR3 is TGCGCCAGCAGCCAAGTGCAGGGTGACTATGGCTACACCTTC. Encoded protein: CASSQVQGDYGYTF.

The genes are TRBV6-5 and TRBJ1-4; D possibly corresponds to TRBD1 (5 bases). The V end lost 11 bases, the J end lost 10 bases, and 20 bases lay between the germline ends. The CDR3 has 13 amino acids. Germline values: CDR1 MNHEY, CDR2 SVGAGI. CDR3 loop: CAGGTAAARKLFF. CDR3 nucleotides: TGTGCCGGAGGGACGGCGGCTGCGCGAAAACTGTTTTTT.

This rearrangement joins TRBV7-9 to TRBJ1-2, with unresolved D. Trimming stripped 5 bases from V and 8 bases from J, with 15 bases between. Germline V lookup: CDR1 SEHNR, CDR2 FQNEAQ (reference sequence). The CDR3 runs 13 residues. Here the CDR3 reads CASSIPFSGGYTF. The CDR3 DNA sequence: TGTGCCAGCAGCATACCCTTTTCCGGGGGCTACACCTTC.

V and J are TRBV12-3 or TRBV12-4 and TRBJ1-2, with 7 nucleotides matching TRBD1. CDR3 size: 12 residues. V shed 3 bases, J shed 7 bases, and the junction held 2 bases outside the gene matches. CDR3 sequence reads: CASSFRQGGYTF. The CDR3 coding sequence is TGTGCCAGCAGTTTCAGACAGGGTGGCTACACCTTC.

This chain links TRBV6-6 with TRBJ1-1, with 9 bases identical to TRBD1. The germline V gene encodes CDR1 MNHNY and CDR2 SVGAGI (reference sequence). The CDR3 loop spans 13 amino acids. The trim removed 9 bases at V and 6 bases at J, leaving 8 bases unmatched. This chain's CDR3 is CASRDRVSAEAFF. CDR3 sequence (DNA): TGTGCCAGTAGGGACAGGGTGAGCGCTGAAGCTTTCTTT.

This clone was observed a handful of times. The chain is built from TRBV25-1 and TRBJ1-6; perhaps TRBD1 as D (5 bases). The germline CDR1 and CDR2 sequences are MGHDK and SYGVNS. V was trimmed by 8 bases and J by 7 bases, leaving 12 bases between them. The CDR3 loop spans 13 amino acids. CDR3: CASSGMGNSPLHF. Here the CDR3 DNA reads TGTGCCAGCTCAGGGATGGGGAATTCACCCCTCCACTTT.

CDR3 residues: CASNLAGENEAFF. CDR3 nucleotides: TGTGCCAGCAACCTTGCGGGAGAAAATGAAGCTTTCTTT. The V call is TRBV12-3 or TRBV12-4, the J call TRBJ1-1, with D unclear. This CDR3 region has 13 residues. V was cut by 7 bases and J by 7 bases, with 16 bases left in between.

This clone was found a few times. This chain uses TRBV19 with TRBJ2-2, with 15 bases lining up with TRBD2. Germline V gene lookup returns CDR1 LNHDA and CDR2 SQIVND (reference sequence). J gave up 4 bases and V 5 bases, and 8 bases lay outside the gene matches. CDR3 length equals 18 residues. The CDR3 DNA sequence: TGTGCCAGTAGTCTTGGACTAGCGGGGGGGCGAGGCACCGGGGAGCTGTTTTTT. Translating gives CASSLGLAGGRGTGELFF.

This rearrangement joins TRBV4-2 to TRBJ1-6; D call uncertain. This CDR3 is 16 amino acids long. The V end was cut by 1 base, the J end by 5 bases, with 12 bases between. CDR1 is LGHNA, CDR2 YNFKEQ, per germline. The CDR3 sequence is CASSQGGAGNNSPLHF. CDR3 DNA sequence: TGTGCCAGCAGCCAAGGGGGTGCGGGGAATAATTCACCCCTCCACTTT.

The rearrangement joins TRBV2 to TRBJ1-2, with TRBD1 as a possible D gene (6 bases). The CDR3 covers 12 residues. The V end lost 6 bases, the J end lost 6 bases, and 11 bases lay between the germline ends. The germline V gene has CDR1 SNHLY and CDR2 FYNNEI. The CDR3 coding sequence is TGTGCCAGCAGAGGGACACTAGATGGCTACACCTTC. Its translation is CASRGTLDGYTF.

This chain joins TRBV23-1 and TRBJ1-2; TRBD1 matches 7 bases. TRBV23-1 is recorded as an ORF, its role being uncertain. The CDR3 extends over 21 amino acids. The junction had 23 bases not matched to a gene; V was cut back by 4 bases and J by 0 bases. CDR3 sequence reads: CASSPDLRDRKLWRTNYGYTF. CDR3 in DNA: TGCGCCAGCAGTCCCGACCTTCGGGACAGAAAACTATGGCGGACTAACTATGGCTACACCTTC.

Concerning this clone itself: A read error may produce the germline difference seen at one junction end. The chain carries TRBV7-7 and TRBJ2-7; 7 bases match TRBD2. The germline V gene has CDR1 SSHAT and CDR2 FNYEAQ (reference sequence). The length of the CDR3 is 20 residues. The CDR3 region has the DNA TGTGCTAGCAGCTCGCGGACGTGTCACTTTGAACCGAGCGGGGCCTACGAGCAGTACTTC. It yields the protein CASSSRTCHFEPSGAYEQYF.

The J gene is TRBJ2-7, the V gene TRBV15; 7 bases line up with TRBD1. This CDR3 comprises 15 residues. Germline CDR1 is LNHNV and CDR2 is YYDKDF (reference sequence). The V segment lost 3 bases and the J segment 6 bases; nucleotides outside the gene matches: 11. CDR3 residues: CATSSKDRAGGEQYF. The CDR3 bases are TGTGCCACCAGCAGCAAAGACAGGGCTGGGGGCGAGCAGTACTTC.

This chain uses TRBV11-3 with TRBJ2-7; 9 bases align to TRBD1. CDR3 length equals 14 residues. V gave up 3 bases and J gave up 8 bases; unmatched junction bases: 8. The germline V gene has CDR1 SGHNT and CDR2 YENEEA. The CDR3 nucleotides read TGTGCCAGCAGCTTCGCAACAGGGGGCGCCAAGCAGTACTTC. Protein product: CASSFATGGAKQYF.

Notes on this clone: Different DNA sequences within this sample yield the same CDR3. The genes are TRBV6-1 and TRBJ2-7, with a possible D match to TRBD2 (7 bases). The germline gives CDR1 MNHNS, CDR2 SASEGT. With 0 bases removed from V and 3 bases from J, the gap between germline ends came to 12 bases. This CDR3 spans 15 amino acids. CDR3 coding DNA: TGTGCCAGCAGTGAAGCGTGGCGGGGGCTCTACGAGCAGTACTTC. It is translated as CASSEAWRGLYEQYF.

V is TRBV5-1 and J is TRBJ2-3; possible D gene TRBD1, 6 bases. The CDR3 extends over 15 amino acids. The V gene's germline CDR1 is SGHRS and CDR2 YFSETQ. V gave up 0 bases and J gave up 5 bases, with 13 bases separating them. CDR3 sequence: CASSLGGRSGDTQYF. The CDR3 nucleotides read TGCGCCAGCAGCTTGGGGGGGCGGTCGGGAGATACGCAGTATTTT.

The chain has TRBV18 and TRBJ2-2; perhaps TRBD1 as D (6 bases). The germline gives CDR1 KGHSH, CDR2 LQKENI. CDR3 length equals 15 residues. The germline V and J ends were trimmed by 6 bases and 5 bases, with 16 bases remaining between them. The CDR3 is CASSQRTDYTGELFF. The CDR3 bases are TGTGCCAGCTCCCAACGGACAGACTATACCGGGGAGCTGTTTTTT.